This T cell receptor beta chain was sequenced for a study of cytomegalovirus exposure and HLA in healthy donors. 13 Jbeta primers and 60 Vbeta primers were used for the PCR. Measured with immunoSEQ multiplex PCR; TCRdb has only the in-frame clones, and not every one. The table has roughly 200,000 clones, about four fifths seen once. Study-level findings and limits: Researchers catalogued some 160 TCR beta chains as cytomegalovirus-associated. Follow-up analysis later connected one missense variant in DCLRE1C with trimming of TCR beta V- and J-genes. Clonal expansion was found to be greater in HLA-associated TCR beta chains than in equally common others in a later analysis.

Per germline, CDR1 LNHNV and CDR2 YYDKDF (reference sequence). The length of the CDR3 is 15 residues. The V end was cut by 1 base, the J end by 4 bases, with 13 bases between. Turning to this clone: Its specificity is not known.

The chain employs TRBV15 and TRBJ1-1, with D possibly TRBD1 on 6 matching bases. The source material was PBMCs. The sequence derives from a female donor in good health and CMV-seronegative. The DNA of the CDR3 is TGTGCCACCAGCAGAGGTGATGCAGGGGCCACTGAAGCTTTCTTT. Encoded protein: CATSRGDAGATEAFF. Complete variable domain (other parts from reference TRBV15 and TRBJ1-1): DAMVIQNPRYQVTQFGKPVTLSCSQTLNHNVMYWYQQKSSQAPKLLFHYYDKDFNNEADTPDNFQSRRPNTSFCFLDIRSPGLGDTAMYLCATSRGDAGATEAFFGQGTRLTVV.